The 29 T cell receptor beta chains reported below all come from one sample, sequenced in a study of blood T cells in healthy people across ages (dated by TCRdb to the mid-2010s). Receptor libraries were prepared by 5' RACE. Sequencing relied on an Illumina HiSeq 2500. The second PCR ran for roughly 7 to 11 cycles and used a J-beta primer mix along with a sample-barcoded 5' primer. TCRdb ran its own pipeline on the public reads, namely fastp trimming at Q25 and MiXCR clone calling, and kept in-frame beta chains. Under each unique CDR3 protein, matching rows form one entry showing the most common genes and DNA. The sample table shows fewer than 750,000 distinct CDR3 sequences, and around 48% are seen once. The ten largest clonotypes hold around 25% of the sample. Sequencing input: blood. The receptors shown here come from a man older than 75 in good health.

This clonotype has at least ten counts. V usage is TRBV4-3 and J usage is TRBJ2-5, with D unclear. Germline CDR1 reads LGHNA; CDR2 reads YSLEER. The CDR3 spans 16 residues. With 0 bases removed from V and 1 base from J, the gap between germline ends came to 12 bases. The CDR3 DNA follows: TGCGCCAGCAGCCAAGATTGGGCAAGCCCCCAAGAGACCCAGTACTTC. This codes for CASSQDWASPQETQYF.

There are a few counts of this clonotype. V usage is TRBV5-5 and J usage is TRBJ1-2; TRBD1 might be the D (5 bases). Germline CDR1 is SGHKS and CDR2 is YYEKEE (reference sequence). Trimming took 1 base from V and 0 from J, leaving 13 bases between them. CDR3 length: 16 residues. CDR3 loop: CASSLQAATANYGYTF. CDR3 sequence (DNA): TGTGCCAGCAGCTTGCAGGCCGCGACAGCTAACTATGGCTACACCTTC.

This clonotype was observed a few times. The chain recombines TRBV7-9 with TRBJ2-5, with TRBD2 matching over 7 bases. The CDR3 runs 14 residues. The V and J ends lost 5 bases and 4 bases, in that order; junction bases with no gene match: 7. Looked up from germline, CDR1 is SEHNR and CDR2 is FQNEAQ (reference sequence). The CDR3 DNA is TGTGCCAGCAGCCCTCTAGCGGTAGTAGAGACCCAGTACTTC. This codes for CASSPLAVVETQYF.

The CDR3 DNA reads TGTGCCAGCAGCCAAAGGGGCAGCGGGGATTCTGAAGCTTTCTTT. Its translation is CASSQRGSGDSEAFF. V usage is TRBV4-2 and J usage is TRBJ1-1, with D perhaps TRBD1 (5 bases). Trimming cost V 2 bases and J 6 bases, with 16 bases left between them. The CDR3 has 15 residues. CDR1 is LGHNA, CDR2 YNFKEQ, per germline.

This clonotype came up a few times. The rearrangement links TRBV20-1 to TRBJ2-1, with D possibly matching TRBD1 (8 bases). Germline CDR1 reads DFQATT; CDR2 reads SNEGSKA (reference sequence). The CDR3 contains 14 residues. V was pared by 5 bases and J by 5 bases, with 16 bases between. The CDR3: CSAPRTGRDNEQFF. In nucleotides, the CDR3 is TGCAGTGCTCCCCGGACAGGGAGGGACAATGAGCAGTTCTTC.

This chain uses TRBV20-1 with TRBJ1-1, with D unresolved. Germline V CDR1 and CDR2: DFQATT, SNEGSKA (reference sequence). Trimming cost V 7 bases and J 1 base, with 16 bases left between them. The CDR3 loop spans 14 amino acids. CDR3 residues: CSGTAREGNTEAFF. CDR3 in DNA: TGCAGTGGGACCGCCCGAGAAGGGAACACTGAAGCTTTCTTT.

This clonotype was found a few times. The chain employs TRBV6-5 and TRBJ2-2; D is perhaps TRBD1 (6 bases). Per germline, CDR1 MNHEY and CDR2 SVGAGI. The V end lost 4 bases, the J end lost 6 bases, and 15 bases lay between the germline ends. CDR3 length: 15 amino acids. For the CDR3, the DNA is TGTGCCAGCAGTTTGGCAGGGGCCGGACCCGGGGAGCTGTTTTTT. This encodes CASSLAGAGPGELFF.

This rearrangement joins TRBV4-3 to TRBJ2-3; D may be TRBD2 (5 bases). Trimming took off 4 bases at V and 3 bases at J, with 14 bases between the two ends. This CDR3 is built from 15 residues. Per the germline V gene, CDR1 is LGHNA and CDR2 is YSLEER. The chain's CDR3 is CASSLLLVRTDTQYF. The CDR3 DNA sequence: TGCGCCAGCAGCCTGCTACTAGTGCGAACAGATACGCAGTATTTT.

The chain's CDR3 is CASSPSSGPYNEQYF. The CDR3 DNA is TGTGCCAGCAGTCCGTCTAGCGGTCCTTACAATGAGCAGTACTTC. The gene calls are TRBV12-3 or TRBV12-4 and TRBJ2-5; 7 nucleotides align to TRBD2. Trimming at V came to 5 bases and at J to 11 bases, leaving 17 bases not matched to a gene. CDR3 length equals 15 residues.

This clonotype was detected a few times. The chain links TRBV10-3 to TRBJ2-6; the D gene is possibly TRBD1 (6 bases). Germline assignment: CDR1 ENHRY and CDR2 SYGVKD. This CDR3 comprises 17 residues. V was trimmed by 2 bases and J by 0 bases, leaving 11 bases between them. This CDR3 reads CAISEGTLSSGANVLTF. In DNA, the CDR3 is TGTGCCATCAGTGAGGGGACACTCAGCTCTGGGGCCAACGTCCTGACTTTC.

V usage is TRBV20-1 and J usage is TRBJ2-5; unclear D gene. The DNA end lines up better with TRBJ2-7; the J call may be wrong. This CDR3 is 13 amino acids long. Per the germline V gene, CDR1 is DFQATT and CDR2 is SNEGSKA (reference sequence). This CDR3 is CSAREPSSREQYF. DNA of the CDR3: TGCAGTGCTAGAGAGCCGAGTTCTCGCGAGCAGTACTTC.

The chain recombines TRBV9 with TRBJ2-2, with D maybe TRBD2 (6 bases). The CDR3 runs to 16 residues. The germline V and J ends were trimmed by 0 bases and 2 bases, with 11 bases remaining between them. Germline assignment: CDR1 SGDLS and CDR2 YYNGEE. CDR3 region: CASSVGAGTNTGELFF. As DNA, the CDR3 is TGTGCCAGCAGCGTAGGGGCGGGGACTAACACCGGGGAGCTGTTTTTT.

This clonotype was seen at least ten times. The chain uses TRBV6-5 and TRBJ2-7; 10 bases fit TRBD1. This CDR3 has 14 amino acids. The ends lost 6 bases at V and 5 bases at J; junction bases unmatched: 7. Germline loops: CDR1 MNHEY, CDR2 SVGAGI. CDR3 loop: CASSPPGTGDEQYF. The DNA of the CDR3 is TGTGCCAGCAGCCCTCCGGGGACAGGGGACGAGCAGTACTTC.

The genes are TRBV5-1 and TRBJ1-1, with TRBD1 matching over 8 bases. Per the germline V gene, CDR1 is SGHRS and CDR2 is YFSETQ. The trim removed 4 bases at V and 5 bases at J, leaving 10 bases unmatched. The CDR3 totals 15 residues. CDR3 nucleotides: TGCGCCAGCAGCCCTCGAACAGGGGGGCAGACTGAAGCTTTCTTT. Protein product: CASSPRTGGQTEAFF.

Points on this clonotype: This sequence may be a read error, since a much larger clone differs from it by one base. The chain's CDR3 is CASRTSGRGGETQYF. DNA of the CDR3: TGTGCCAGCAGGACTAGCGGGAGAGGAGGAGAGACCCAGTACTTC. The chain links TRBV6-5 to TRBJ2-5; 12 nucleotides line up with TRBD2. V was clipped by 6 bases and J by 4 bases; unmatched bases: 6. Germline lookup yields CDR1 MNHEY and CDR2 SVGAGI. This CDR3 comprises 15 residues.

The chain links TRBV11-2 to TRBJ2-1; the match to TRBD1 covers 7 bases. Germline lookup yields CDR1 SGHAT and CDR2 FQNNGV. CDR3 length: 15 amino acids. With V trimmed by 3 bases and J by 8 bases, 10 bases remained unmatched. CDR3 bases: TGTGCCAGCAGCTTTACAGGGGCCGAAGTCCATGAGCAGTTCTTC. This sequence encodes CASSFTGAEVHEQFF.

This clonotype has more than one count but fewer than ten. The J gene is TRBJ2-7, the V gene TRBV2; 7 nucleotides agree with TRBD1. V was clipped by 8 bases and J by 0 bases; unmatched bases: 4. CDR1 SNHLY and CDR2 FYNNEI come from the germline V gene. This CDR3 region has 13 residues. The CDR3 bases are TGTGCCAGCCTCGGGACAGACTCCTACGAGCAGTACTTC. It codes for CASLGTDSYEQYF.

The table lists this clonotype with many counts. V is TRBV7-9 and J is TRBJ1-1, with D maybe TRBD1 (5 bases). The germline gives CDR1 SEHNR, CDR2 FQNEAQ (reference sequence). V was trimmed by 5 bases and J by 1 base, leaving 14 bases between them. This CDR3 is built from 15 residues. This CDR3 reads CASSQDQGTNTEAFF. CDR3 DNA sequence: TGTGCCAGCAGCCAGGACCAAGGGACGAACACTGAAGCTTTCTTT.

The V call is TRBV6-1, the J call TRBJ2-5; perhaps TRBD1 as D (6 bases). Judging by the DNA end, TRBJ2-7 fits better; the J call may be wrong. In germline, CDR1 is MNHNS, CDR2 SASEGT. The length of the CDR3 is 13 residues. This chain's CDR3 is CASSATGFHEQYF. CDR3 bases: TGTGCCAGCAGCGCAACAGGGTTCCACGAGCAGTACTTC.

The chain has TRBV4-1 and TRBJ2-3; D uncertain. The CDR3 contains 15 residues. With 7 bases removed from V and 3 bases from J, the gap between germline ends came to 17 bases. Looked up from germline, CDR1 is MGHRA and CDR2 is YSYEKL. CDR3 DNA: TGCGCCAGCAAGAAGACCATAGCCCGGACAGATACGCAGTATTTT. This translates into CASKKTIARTDTQYF.

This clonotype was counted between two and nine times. CDR3 sequence reads: CASSYSRVSLKAQFF. The CDR3 nucleotides are TGTGCCAGCAGTTACTCGAGGGTCTCCCTAAAAGCGCAGTTCTTC. This chain uses TRBV6-5 with TRBJ2-1; a weak D match, TRBD2 (5 bases). The V end was cut by 0 bases, the J end by 12 bases, with 18 bases between. The CDR3 extends over 15 amino acids. CDR1 MNHEY and CDR2 SVGAGI come from the germline V gene.

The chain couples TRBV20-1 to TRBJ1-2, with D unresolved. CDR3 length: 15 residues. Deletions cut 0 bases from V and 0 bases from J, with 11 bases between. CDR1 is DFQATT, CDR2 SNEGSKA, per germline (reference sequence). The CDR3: CSARDLRAPNYGYTF. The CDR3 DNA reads TGCAGTGCTAGAGATTTAAGGGCCCCTAACTATGGCTACACCTTC.

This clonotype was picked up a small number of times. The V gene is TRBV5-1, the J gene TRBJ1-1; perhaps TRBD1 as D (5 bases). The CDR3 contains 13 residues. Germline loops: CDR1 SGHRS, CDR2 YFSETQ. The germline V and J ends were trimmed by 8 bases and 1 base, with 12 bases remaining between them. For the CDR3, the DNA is TGCGCCAGTGCCAGGGACCAGAACACTGAAGCTTTCTTT. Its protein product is CASARDQNTEAFF.

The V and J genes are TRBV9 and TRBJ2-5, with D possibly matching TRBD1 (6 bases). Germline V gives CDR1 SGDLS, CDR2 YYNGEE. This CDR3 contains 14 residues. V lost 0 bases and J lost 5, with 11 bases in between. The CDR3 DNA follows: TGTGCCAGCAGCGTAGGAGGGACATTCGAGACCCAGTACTTC. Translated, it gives CASSVGGTFETQYF.

CDR3 nucleotide sequence: TGCAGTGCTAGGGGAGCGGGGGGGCCCTACAATGAGCAGTTCTTC. This translates into CSARGAGGPYNEQFF. The V call is TRBV20-1, the J call TRBJ2-1, with TRBD2 identical over 10 bases. J was trimmed by 2 bases and V by 3 bases; bases with no gene match: 4. Germline values: CDR1 DFQATT, CDR2 SNEGSKA (reference sequence). This CDR3 is 15 amino acids long.

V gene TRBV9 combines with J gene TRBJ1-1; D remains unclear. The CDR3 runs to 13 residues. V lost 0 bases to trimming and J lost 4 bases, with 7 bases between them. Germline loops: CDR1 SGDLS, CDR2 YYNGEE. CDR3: CASSVAAGTEAFF. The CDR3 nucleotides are TGTGCCAGCAGCGTAGCTGCGGGCACTGAAGCTTTCTTT.

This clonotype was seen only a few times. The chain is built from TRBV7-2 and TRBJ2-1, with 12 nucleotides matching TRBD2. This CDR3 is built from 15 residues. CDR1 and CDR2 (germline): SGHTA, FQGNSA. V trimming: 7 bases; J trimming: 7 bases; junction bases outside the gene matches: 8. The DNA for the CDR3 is TGTGCCAGCACCCTTCTAGCGGGGGGGCCGAATGAGCAGTTCTTC. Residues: CASTLLAGGPNEQFF.

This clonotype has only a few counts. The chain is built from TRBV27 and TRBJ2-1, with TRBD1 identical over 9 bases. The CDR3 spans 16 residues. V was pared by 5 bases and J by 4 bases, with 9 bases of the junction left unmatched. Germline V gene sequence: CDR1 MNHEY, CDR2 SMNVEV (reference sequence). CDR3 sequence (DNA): TGTGCCAGCAGTGAAAAAGGGGACAGGGTATACAATGAGCAGTTCTTC. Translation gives CASSEKGDRVYNEQFF.

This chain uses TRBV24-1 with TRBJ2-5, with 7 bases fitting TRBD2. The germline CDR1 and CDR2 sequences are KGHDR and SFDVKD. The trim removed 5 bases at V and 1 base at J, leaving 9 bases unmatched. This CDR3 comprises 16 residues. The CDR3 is CATSGGGAVLQETQYF. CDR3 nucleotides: TGTGCCACCAGTGGGGGAGGGGCGGTGCTCCAAGAGACCCAGTACTTC.